What follows are 20 T cell receptor beta chains derived from one specimen sequenced in a study of shared clonotypes between healthy human individuals. This table comes from immunoSEQ multiplex PCR, and its TCRdb copy is limited to in-frame clones, with some not included. The data show more than 2 million clones, 85% to 95% seen once. Source material: naive CD4+ T cells sorted from blood. Described subset: CD45RA+ positively selected. These receptors all stem from a man in his late teens or twenties in good health.

The rearrangement links TRBV10-1 to TRBJ2-2; 8 positions agree with TRBD1. CDR1 and CDR2 (germline): WNHNN, SYGVQD (reference sequence). V shed 2 bases and J 9 bases; nucleotides not matched to a gene: 8. CDR3 length: 15 residues. The CDR3, as DNA: TGCGCCAGCAGTGAGAGCGGGCAGGGGGCTAGGGAGCTGTTTTTT. As protein: CASSESGQGARELFF.

This chain connects TRBV19 to TRBJ1-2; 12 bases agree with TRBD1. CDR1 LNHDA and CDR2 SQIVND come from the germline V gene (reference sequence). Trimming at V came to 8 bases and at J to 2 bases, leaving 6 bases not matched to a gene. The CDR3 runs to 15 residues. The CDR3 region is CASSGTGGLNYGYTF. In DNA, the CDR3 is TGTGCCAGTTCCGGGACAGGGGGCCTCAACTATGGCTACACCTTC.

The chain has TRBV11-2 and TRBJ1-4; D not certain. V was shortened by 6 bases and J by 0 bases, with 11 bases between the two germline ends. The CDR3 sequence is 15 residues long. Germline CDR1 is SGHAT and CDR2 is FQNNGV. The CDR3 sequence: CASSLHGTTNEKLFF. CDR3 bases: TGTGCCAGCAGTTTGCACGGAACAACTAATGAAAAACTGTTTTTT.

The chain recombines TRBV7-2 with TRBJ2-5; D gene ambiguous. Germline V gene sequence: CDR1 SGHTA, CDR2 FQGNSA. The CDR3 covers 15 residues. The V end was cut by 3 bases, the J end by 5 bases, with 16 bases between. The CDR3: CASSFDIGRRETQYF. CDR3 in DNA: TGTGCCAGCAGCTTCGATATAGGTCGGCGGGAGACCCAGTACTTC.

This clone showed up just once. The rearrangement uses TRBV7-9 and TRBJ1-1, with TRBD1 as a possible D gene (6 bases). The CDR3 is 17 residues long. The V end lost 5 bases, the J end lost 1 base, and 20 bases lay between the germline ends. Per the germline V gene, CDR1 is SEHNR and CDR2 is FQNEAQ (reference sequence). The CDR3 spells CASSPISGQFRNTEAFF. The CDR3 DNA sequence: TGTGCCAGCAGCCCGATTTCAGGACAGTTTAGGAACACTGAAGCTTTCTTT.

This clone has a single count. CDR3 nucleotides: TGTGCCAGCAGTTTAGCGCTGAGCTCCTACGAGCAGTACTTC. Its translation: CASSLALSSYEQYF. The chain has TRBV27 and TRBJ2-7; no firm D call. This CDR3 has 14 amino acids. V was pared by 2 bases and J by 0 bases, with 8 bases between. CDR1 MNHEY and CDR2 SMNVEV come from the germline V gene (reference sequence).

As to this clone: The same CDR3 is also encoded by other DNA sequences in this sample. CDR3 nucleotides: TGTGCCAGCAGTGAAACAGGCGGCAATCAGCCCCAGCATTTT. It specifies CASSETGGNQPQHF. The gene calls are TRBV6-1 and TRBJ1-5; a possible D gene is TRBD1 (5 bases). Per germline, CDR1 MNHNS and CDR2 SASEGT. The CDR3 runs 14 residues. V shed 2 bases and J shed 2 bases, with 7 bases lying between them.

This chain links TRBV7-9 with TRBJ2-7; no reliable D call. The CDR3 is made up of 15 amino acids. Germline V gene lookup returns CDR1 SEHNR and CDR2 FQNEAQ (reference sequence). V dropped 1 base and J dropped 3 bases, with 13 bases sitting between them. The CDR3 protein is CASSLVQEPLYEQYF. CDR3 DNA: TGTGCCAGCAGCTTAGTCCAGGAACCTCTCTACGAGCAGTACTTC. Combining the CDR3 with reference TRBV7-9 and TRBJ2-7 gives the whole variable domain DTGVSQNPRHKITKRGQNVTFRCDPISEHNRLYWYRQTLGQGPEFLTYFQNEAQLEKSRLLSDRFSAERPKGSFSTLEIQRTEQGDSAMYLCASSLVQEPLYEQYFGPGTRLTVT.

The gene calls are TRBV29-1 and TRBJ2-5; D unresolved. The CDR3 totals 12 residues. V lost 0 bases and J 1 base, leaving 3 bases between the germline ends. The germline CDR1 and CDR2 sequences are SQVTM and ANQGSEA. The CDR3 here is CSVEEFQETQYF. The DNA of the CDR3 is TGCAGCGTTGAAGAGTTCCAAGAGACCCAGTACTTC.

This chain connects TRBV5-6 to TRBJ1-2; D is possibly TRBD1 (5 bases). Germline V gene data show CDR1 as SGHDT and CDR2 as YYEEEE. The CDR3 is 12 residues long. V was shortened by 5 bases and J by 6 bases, with 11 bases between the two germline ends. CDR3 sequence: CASSPNRNGYTF. CDR3 sequence (DNA): TGTGCCAGCAGTCCTAACAGGAATGGCTACACCTTC.

A single count supports this clone. The chain carries TRBV5-1 and TRBJ1-6; tentative D call: TRBD1 (6 bases). Germline CDR1 and CDR2: SGHRS and YFSETQ. Trimming shortened V by 5 bases and J by 7 bases, and 10 bases separated the two germline ends. This CDR3 has 13 residues. The DNA for the CDR3 is TGCGCCAGCAGAAACAGGGAAAATTCACCCCTCCACTTT. Encoded protein: CASRNRENSPLHF.

The rearrangement links TRBV7-9 to TRBJ2-7, with D hard to call. The CDR3 consists of 14 residues. Trimming removed 1 base from V and 2 bases from J, with 9 bases in between. CDR1 SEHNR and CDR2 FQNEAQ come from the germline V gene (reference sequence). The CDR3 region has the DNA TGTGCCAGCAGCTTAGGTGCAATTCCCTACGAGCAGTACTTC. Translating gives CASSLGAIPYEQYF.

This rearrangement joins TRBV30 to TRBJ2-1, with D perhaps TRBD1 or TRBD2 (5 bases each). The CDR3 loop spans 12 amino acids. Germline V CDR1 and CDR2: GTSNPN, SVGIG (reference sequence). V lost 5 bases and J 9 bases, leaving 14 bases between the germline ends. CDR3 sequence reads: CAWLGPPGEQFF. The CDR3, as DNA: TGTGCCTGGTTGGGACCACCAGGTGAGCAGTTCTTC.

V gene TRBV30 combines with J gene TRBJ2-1; the match to TRBD2 covers 8 bases. CDR3 length: 17 residues. Germline V CDR1 and CDR2: GTSNPN, SVGIG (reference sequence). V gave up 0 bases and J gave up 0 bases; unmatched junction bases: 7. The CDR3 sequence: CAWSVLAGLSSYNEQFF. CDR3 DNA sequence: TGTGCCTGGAGTGTCCTAGCGGGTTTAAGCTCCTACAATGAGCAGTTCTTC.

This rearrangement joins TRBV28 to TRBJ2-2; D is unresolved. The germline V gene has CDR1 MDHEN and CDR2 SYDVKM. The CDR3 has 16 residues. V dropped 6 bases and J dropped 0 bases, with 14 bases sitting between them. The CDR3 protein is CASRPPTPANTGELFF. The CDR3 DNA reads TGTGCCAGCAGGCCCCCAACACCTGCGAACACCGGGGAGCTGTTTTTT.

The table lists this clone with a count of one. The rearrangement uses TRBV9 and TRBJ1-2, with 7 bases fitting TRBD1. This CDR3 spans 15 amino acids. V shed 4 bases, J shed 0 bases, and the junction held 6 bases outside the gene matches. Germline V CDR1 and CDR2: SGDLS, YYNGEE. CDR3 loop: CASSREGGSNYGYTF. Here the CDR3 DNA reads TGTGCCAGCAGCAGAGAAGGGGGCTCTAACTATGGCTACACCTTC.

The chain uses TRBV29-1 and TRBJ1-3; D gene uncertain. Germline CDR1 reads SQVTM; CDR2 reads ANQGSEA. V lost 3 bases and J 7 bases, leaving 7 bases between the germline ends. This CDR3 region has 11 residues. The CDR3 bases are TGCAGCGTTGAGCGGGAGAACACCATATATTTT. Translating gives CSVERENTIYF.

V and J are TRBV10-2 and TRBJ2-1, with D maybe TRBD2 (5 bases). The V gene lost 10 bases and the J gene lost 3 bases, with 7 bases spanning the gap. This CDR3 has 11 amino acids. Germline CDR1 is WSHSY and CDR2 is SAAADI. This CDR3 reads CATGDYNEQFF. The CDR3 DNA sequence: TGCGCCACCGGGGACTACAATGAGCAGTTCTTC.

V usage is TRBV25-1 and J usage is TRBJ2-3, with 12 bases fitting TRBD2. After removal of 6 bases from V and 2 bases from J, the junction contained 3 bases not matched to a gene. Germline V gene data show CDR1 as MGHDK and CDR2 as SYGVNS. This CDR3 contains 15 residues. The CDR3 is CASSRLAGATDTQYF. CDR3 bases: TGTGCCAGCAGCCGACTAGCGGGAGCCACAGATACGCAGTATTTT.

The V call is TRBV5-1, the J call TRBJ2-3; perhaps TRBD2 as D (6 bases). CDR3 length: 13 residues. V shed 5 bases and J shed 2 bases, with 9 bases lying between them. From germline, CDR1 is SGHRS and CDR2 YFSETQ. The CDR3 bases are TGCGCCAGCAGGCTAGCGTTCACAGATACGCAGTATTTT. Encoded protein: CASRLAFTDTQYF.